This T cell receptor (beta chain) was obtained from a study of cytomegalovirus exposure and HLA in healthy donors. Whole-study results and caveats: TCR beta V- and J-gene trimming was later associated with a missense DCLRE1C variant.

On this clone itself: As yet, its antigen is unknown.

PCR was performed using 60 Vbeta and 13 Jbeta primers. The authors' processing: In a later analysis, approximately 73 million unique TCR beta chains included roughly 11 million shared by two or more donors. Assay: immunoSEQ multiplex PCR; the TCRdb copy retains only in-frame clones and omits some. That table supplies the V and J calls and clone size; D and trimming were determined from the DNA. The sample includes approximately 160,000 clones, 80% of them seen just once. The CDR3 contains 15 residues. V lost 5 bases, J lost 0 bases, and 11 bases lay in between. Per the germline V gene, CDR1 is ENHRY and CDR2 is SYGVKD.

The chain combines TRBV10-3 with TRBJ1-3, with D possibly TRBD1 on 6 matching bases. The TCR was taken from a woman aged 45-60 years in good health and CMV-seropositive. The sample was PBMCs. CDR3: CAISNRAYSGNTIYF. In DNA form, the CDR3 reads TGTGCCATCAGTAACAGGGCCTACTCTGGAAACACCATATATTTT.